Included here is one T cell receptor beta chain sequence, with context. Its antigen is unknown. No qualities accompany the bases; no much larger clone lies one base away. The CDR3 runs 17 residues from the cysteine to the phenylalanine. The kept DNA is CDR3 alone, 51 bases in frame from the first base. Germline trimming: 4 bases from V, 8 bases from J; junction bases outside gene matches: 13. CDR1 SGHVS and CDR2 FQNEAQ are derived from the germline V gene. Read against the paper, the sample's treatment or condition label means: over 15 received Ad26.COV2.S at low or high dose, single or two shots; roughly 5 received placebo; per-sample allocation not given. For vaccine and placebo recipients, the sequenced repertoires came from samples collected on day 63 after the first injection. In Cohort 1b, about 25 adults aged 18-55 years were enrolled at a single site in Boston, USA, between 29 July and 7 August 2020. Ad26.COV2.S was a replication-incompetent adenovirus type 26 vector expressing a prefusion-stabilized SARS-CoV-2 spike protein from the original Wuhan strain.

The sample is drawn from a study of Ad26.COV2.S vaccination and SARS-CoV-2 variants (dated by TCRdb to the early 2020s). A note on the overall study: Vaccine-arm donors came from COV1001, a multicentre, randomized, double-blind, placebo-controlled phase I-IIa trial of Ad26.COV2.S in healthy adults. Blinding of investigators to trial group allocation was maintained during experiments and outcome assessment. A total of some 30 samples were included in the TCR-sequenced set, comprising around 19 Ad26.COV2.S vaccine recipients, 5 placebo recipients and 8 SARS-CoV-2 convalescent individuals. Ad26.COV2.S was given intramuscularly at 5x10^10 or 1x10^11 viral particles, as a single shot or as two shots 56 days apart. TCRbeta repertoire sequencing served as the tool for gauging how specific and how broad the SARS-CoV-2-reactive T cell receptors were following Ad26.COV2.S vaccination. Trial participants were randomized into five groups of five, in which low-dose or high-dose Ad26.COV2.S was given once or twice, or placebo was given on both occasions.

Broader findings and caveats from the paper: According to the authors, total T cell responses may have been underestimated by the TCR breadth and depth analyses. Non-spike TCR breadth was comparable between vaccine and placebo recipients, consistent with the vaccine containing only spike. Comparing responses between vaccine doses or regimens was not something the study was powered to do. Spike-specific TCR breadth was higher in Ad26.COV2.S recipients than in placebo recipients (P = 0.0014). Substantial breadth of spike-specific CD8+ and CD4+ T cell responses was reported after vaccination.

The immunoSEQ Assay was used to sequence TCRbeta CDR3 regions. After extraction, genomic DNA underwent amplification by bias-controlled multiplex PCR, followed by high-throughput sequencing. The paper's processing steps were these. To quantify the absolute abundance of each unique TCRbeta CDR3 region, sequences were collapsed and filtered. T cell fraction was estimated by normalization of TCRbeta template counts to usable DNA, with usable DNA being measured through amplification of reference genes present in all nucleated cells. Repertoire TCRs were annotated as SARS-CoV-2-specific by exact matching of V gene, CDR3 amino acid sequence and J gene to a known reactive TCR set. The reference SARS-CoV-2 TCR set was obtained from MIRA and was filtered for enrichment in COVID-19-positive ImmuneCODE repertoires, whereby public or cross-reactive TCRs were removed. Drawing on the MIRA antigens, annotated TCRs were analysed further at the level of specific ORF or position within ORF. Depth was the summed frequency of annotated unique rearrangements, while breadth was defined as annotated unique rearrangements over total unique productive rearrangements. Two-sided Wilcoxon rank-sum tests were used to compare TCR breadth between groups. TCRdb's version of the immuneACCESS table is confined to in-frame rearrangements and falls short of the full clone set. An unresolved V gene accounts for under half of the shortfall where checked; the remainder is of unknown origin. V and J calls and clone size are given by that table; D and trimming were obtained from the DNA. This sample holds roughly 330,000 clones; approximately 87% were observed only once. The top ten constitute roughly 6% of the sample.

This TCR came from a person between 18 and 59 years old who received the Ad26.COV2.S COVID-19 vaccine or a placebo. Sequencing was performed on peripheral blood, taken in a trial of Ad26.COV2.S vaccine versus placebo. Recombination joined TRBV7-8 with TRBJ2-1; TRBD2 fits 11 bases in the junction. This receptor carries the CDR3 CASSSVNLAGGSYEQFF. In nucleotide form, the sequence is TGTGCCAGCAGCTCCGTAAATCTAGCGGGAGGTAGCTATGAGCAGTTCTTC.